This T cell receptor beta chain comes out of a study of neoadjuvant nivolumab and ipilimumab in lung cancer. Study overall: Nivolumab 3 mg/kg was given days 1, 15 and 29, plus ipilimumab 1 mg/kg day 1 in combination. Broader study findings: From pretherapy to surgery, tumor richness and clonality rose with dual therapy. Only a single major-pathologic-response sample was available for clonality analysis. Higher pretherapy blood TCR richness went with higher resected-tumor richness.

Of note for this clone: Its antigen is undetermined.

The protocol was immunoSEQ multiplex PCR, while the TCRdb copy is restricted to in-frame clones and leaves out a portion. Here the sample spans tens of thousands of clones, nearly 90% being singletons. Germline V gives CDR1 ENHRY, CDR2 SYGVKD. This CDR3 comprises 15 residues. V lost 6 bases and J lost 7, with 18 bases in between. The source is an adult with non-small cell lung cancer. The sample here was peripheral blood, taken before neoadjuvant nivolumab, alone or with ipilimumab. V gene TRBV10-3 combines with J gene TRBJ2-2, with D possibly being TRBD1 or TRBD2 (6 bases each). This CDR3 reads CAISREQGKGGELFF. For the CDR3, the DNA is TGTGCCATCAGCCGGGAGCAGGGGAAGGGCGGGGAGCTGTTTTTT.